This is a list of T cell receptor beta chains from one sample in a study of Ad26.COV2.S vaccination and SARS-CoV-2 variants. Sequenced by immunoSEQ multiplex PCR; TCRdb stores in-frame clones only, minus some. Among about 680,000 clones listed, 70% to 90% were seen once. The sample was peripheral blood, taken in a trial of Ad26.COV2.S vaccine versus placebo. These receptors all come from a person aged 18-65 years who received the Ad26.COV2.S COVID-19 vaccine or a placebo. Both conserved end residues are part of each CDR3. The D gene is left open where the match is weak. Where a row states a size, it is once, few, many or the class of an expanded clone; other rows omit it.

cdr3_aa cdr3_nt clone_size d_call j_call v_call
CAWSVASGYNEQFF TGTGCCTGGAGTGTAGCTAGCGGTTACAATGAGCAGTTCTTC NA TRBD2 TRBJ2-1 TRBV30
CASSQGQGSQQPQHF TGTGCCAGCAGCCAAGGACAGGGTTCTCAACAGCCCCAGCATTTT NA TRBD1 TRBJ1-5 TRBV4-2
CASSQVVSGNTGELFF TGTGCCAGCAGCCAAGTCGTATCCGGGAACACCGGGGAGCTGTTTTTT NA NA TRBJ2-2 TRBV3-1/TRBV3-2
CASSTSYGLSYNEQFF TGTGCCAGCAGCACATCTTATGGTCTGTCCTACAATGAGCAGTTCTTC NA NA TRBJ2-1 TRBV9
CASGSGRGESGELFF TGTGCCAGCGGCTCCGGGAGAGGTGAATCCGGGGAGCTGTTTTTT many NA TRBJ2-2 TRBV6-4
CASRPGHQETQYF TGTGCCAGCAGACCCGGGCACCAAGAGACCCAGTACTTC NA NA TRBJ2-5 TRBV3-1/TRBV3-2
CASSPRTGETEAFF TGTGCCAGCTCACCCCGGACAGGGGAGACTGAAGCTTTCTTT once TRBD1 TRBJ1-1 TRBV18
CASRDRGQETQYF TGTGCCAGTAGGGACAGGGGCCAAGAGACCCAGTACTTC NA TRBD1 TRBJ2-5 TRBV19
CARTYRKGGPISSSGNTIYF TGTGCCAGAACTTATAGGAAGGGGGGGCCCATCTCCTCCTCTGGAAACACCATATATTTT few NA TRBJ1-3 TRBV5-3
CASSQDSLPYQPQHF TGTGCCAGCAGTCAGGACAGTTTGCCGTATCAGCCCCAGCATTTT NA NA TRBJ1-5 TRBV6-5
CASSSGLAGGPDTQYF TGTGCCAGCAGTTCGGGACTAGCGGGGGGGCCTGATACGCAGTATTTT NA TRBD2 TRBJ2-3 TRBV27
CASSLSGQETQYF TGTGCCAGTAGTCTCTCCGGCCAAGAGACCCAGTACTTC NA NA TRBJ2-5 TRBV19
CASSVSGGPGANVLTF TGTGCCAGCAGTGTCTCGGGGGGGCCTGGGGCCAACGTCCTGACTTTC NA TRBD2 TRBJ2-6 TRBV25-1
CASSERRGTGELFF TGCGCCAGCAGTGAAAGGCGGGGCACCGGGGAGCTGTTTTTT NA NA TRBJ2-2 TRBV10-2
CASSPLQGTTDTQYF TGTGCCAGCTCACCTCTACAGGGAACCACAGATACGCAGTATTTT NA NA TRBJ2-3 TRBV18
CASSEGGHGYTF TGTGCCAGCAGTGAAGGGGGGCATGGCTACACCTTC NA NA TRBJ1-2 TRBV2
CASSLESSYNEQFF TGTGCCAGCAGCCTAGAAAGCTCCTACAATGAGCAGTTCTTC NA NA TRBJ2-1 TRBV5-5
CASSILAGANEQFF TGTGCCAGTAGTATCCTAGCGGGAGCCAATGAGCAGTTCTTC NA TRBD2 TRBJ2-1 TRBV19
CASSLMTVNSPLHF TGTGCCAGCAGCCTAATGACAGTCAATTCACCCCTCCACTTT NA NA TRBJ1-6 TRBV14
CASSEVLAGANTYNEQFF TGTGCCAGCAGCGAAGTCTTAGCGGGGGCAAACACCTACAATGAGCAGTTCTTC NA TRBD2 TRBJ2-1 TRBV2
CASSLRTASTPYGYTF TGTGCCAGTAGCCTCCGGACAGCATCTACCCCCTATGGCTACACCTTC NA NA TRBJ1-2 TRBV19
CASSHELASLGTDTQYF TGCGCCAGCAGCCATGAACTAGCGAGTTTGGGGACAGATACGCAGTATTTT NA TRBD2 TRBJ2-3 TRBV4-3